This passage covers 24 T cell receptor beta chains from one sample sequenced in a study of early T cells in non-severe SARS-CoV-2 infection. TCRdb re-called the 5' RACE reads through MiXCR, storing one row per CDR3 protein. The data show 35,000 to 40,000 distinct CDR3 sequences, over 3.5% seen once. The sample was whole blood. These TCRs come from an adult who was a healthcare worker with PCR-confirmed SARS-CoV-2 infection or an uninfected control (not recorded which).

This clonotype was counted between two and nine times. The gene calls are TRBV24-1 and TRBJ2-3; no definite D call. Germline V gives CDR1 KGHDR, CDR2 SFDVKD. The CDR3 consists of 13 residues. V lost 2 bases and J 3 bases, leaving 5 bases between the germline ends. CDR3 nucleotide sequence: TGTGCCACCAGTGATTCCGGAACAGATACGCAGTATTTT. It is translated as CATSDSGTDTQYF.

This clonotype was detected many times. The J gene is TRBJ2-7, the V gene TRBV7-9, with 15 bases that match TRBD2. CDR1 and CDR2 from the germline V gene are SEHNR and FQNEAQ (reference sequence). The CDR3 is made up of 20 amino acids. The J segment lost 0 bases and the V segment lost 8 bases, leaving 17 bases of the junction unmatched. The chain's CDR3 is CASAGSTGLAGGSISYEQYF. The CDR3 DNA reads as TGTGCCAGCGCAGGATCGACGGGACTAGCGGGGGGAAGTATCTCCTACGAGCAGTACTTC.

This clonotype was picked up many times. The chain employs TRBV7-2 and TRBJ2-7; D not certain. This CDR3 contains 12 residues. The V end lost 5 bases, the J end lost 0 bases, and 5 bases lay between the germline ends. CDR1 is SGHTA, CDR2 FQGNSA, per germline. CDR3 protein: CASSLSSYEQYF. The CDR3 DNA sequence: TGTGCCAGCAGCCTCAGCTCCTACGAGCAGTACTTC.

In this sample, this clonotype turned up many times. The rearrangement joins TRBV20-1 to TRBJ2-7; 7 nucleotides match TRBD2. CDR1 and CDR2 (germline): DFQATT, SNEGSKA (reference sequence). CDR3 size: 13 residues. Unmatched junction bases numbered 5, after V lost 4 bases and J lost 2 bases. CDR3 residues: CSAMTSFTYEQYF. The CDR3 DNA sequence: TGCAGTGCTATGACTAGCTTCACCTACGAGCAGTACTTC.

This clonotype was seen many times. This chain uses TRBV20-1 with TRBJ2-7; 8 bases align to TRBD2. The V and J ends lost 7 bases and 5 bases, in that order; junction bases with no gene match: 10. The CDR3 length is 13 residues. From germline, CDR1 is DFQATT and CDR2 SNEGSKA (reference sequence). CDR3 in DNA: TGCAGTGTCCCTGGGGCGGGAGGCGACGAGCAGTACTTC. This sequence encodes CSVPGAGGDEQYF.

This clonotype was counted many times. The chain carries TRBV5-1 and TRBJ2-2; no firm D call. This CDR3 spans 14 amino acids. The ends were cut back, 0 bases at V and 3 bases at J, with 6 bases in the middle. The V gene's germline CDR1 is SGHRS and CDR2 YFSETQ. CDR3 protein: CASSLAGHTGELFF. CDR3 sequence (DNA): TGCGCCAGCAGCTTGGCTGGGCACACCGGGGAGCTGTTTTTT. The full variable domain, rest sourced from reference TRBV5-1 and TRBJ2-2, is KAGVTQTPRYLIKTRGQQVTLSCSPISGHRSVSWYQQTPGQGLQFLFEYFSETQRNKGNFPGRFSGRQFSNSRSEMNVSTLELGDSALYLCASSLAGHTGELFFGEGSRLTVL.

This clonotype has at least ten counts. The rearrangement uses TRBV30 and TRBJ2-5; D remains ambiguous. The V and J ends lost 0 bases and 5 bases respectively, with 10 bases between them. CDR3 size: 13 residues. CDR1 and CDR2 (germline): GTSNPN, SVGIG (reference sequence). The CDR3: CAWSVDNRETQYF. The DNA of the CDR3 is TGTGCCTGGAGTGTTGACAATCGGGAGACCCAGTACTTC.

This clonotype turned up a few times. The chain employs TRBV7-2 and TRBJ2-5; 8 positions match TRBD2. Germline loops: CDR1 SGHTA, CDR2 FQGNSA. V lost 5 bases to trimming and J lost 5 bases; unmatched junction nucleotides: 7. The CDR3 runs 14 residues. Written as DNA, the CDR3 is TGTGCCAGCAGCCGGACTAGCACCCTGGAGACCCAGTACTTC. Translated: CASSRTSTLETQYF.

This clonotype was observed at least ten times. This CDR3 reads CASSPFSGANVLTF. The CDR3 DNA follows: TGTGCCAGCAGTCCGTTCTCCGGGGCCAACGTCCTGACTTTC. The V and J genes are TRBV4-2 and TRBJ2-6; unclear D gene. Germline V gene sequence: CDR1 LGHNA, CDR2 YNFKEQ. The length of the CDR3 is 14 residues. V lost 6 bases and J lost 4, with 10 bases in between.

The sample holds many counts of this clonotype. The chain links TRBV6-5 to TRBJ1-1, with D perhaps matching TRBD1 (5 bases). CDR3 length equals 17 residues. Trimming removed 0 bases at V and 5 bases at J, with 19 bases between. CDR1 and CDR2 (germline): MNHEY, SVGAGI. The CDR3 bases are TGTGCCAGCAGTTACTCTGACGGGGCACGTGGAGAAACTGAAGCTTTCTTT. As protein: CASSYSDGARGETEAFF.

This clonotype was seen ten or more times. The rearrangement uses TRBV3-1 and TRBJ2-2; possibly TRBD1 for D (5 bases). CDR1 is LGHDT and CDR2 is YNNKEL in the germline V gene (reference sequence). The CDR3 totals 14 residues. The V end lost 4 bases, the J end lost 1 base, and 7 bases lay between the germline ends. CDR3 in DNA: TGTGCCAGCAGCCCTAGGGGGAACACCGGGGAGCTGTTTTTT. Protein product: CASSPRGNTGELFF.

This clonotype came up many times. The V and J genes are TRBV12-3 or TRBV12-4 and TRBJ2-3; maybe TRBD2 (6 bases). The CDR3 loop spans 15 amino acids. Between the trimmed V and J ends, which lost 3 bases and 4 bases, there was a span of 14 bases. DNA for the CDR3: TGTGCCAGCAGTTTGGAGGGGCGCAGGGCAGATACGCAGTATTTT. Its protein product is CASSLEGRRADTQYF.

This clonotype has at least ten counts. The chain has TRBV19 and TRBJ2-1, with 10 bases that match TRBD2. The CDR3 loop spans 14 amino acids. The J segment lost 6 bases and the V segment lost 7 bases, leaving 6 bases of the junction unmatched. From germline, CDR1 is LNHDA and CDR2 SQIVND (reference sequence). The CDR3, as DNA: TGTGCCAGTAAGGAAGCGGGGGGGCCCAATGAGCAGTTCTTC. This sequence encodes CASKEAGGPNEQFF.

This clonotype was recorded at least ten times. The gene calls are TRBV6-5 and TRBJ2-1, with a tentative D call TRBD2 (7 bases). Germline V gene lookup returns CDR1 MNHEY and CDR2 SVGAGI. The germline V and J ends were trimmed by 7 bases and 5 bases, with 15 bases remaining between them. The length of the CDR3 is 14 residues. The CDR3 nucleotides read TGTGCCAGCAAGGGGGGGGGGCGGAACAATGAGCAGTTCTTC. Amino acid sequence: CASKGGGRNNEQFF.

This clonotype was counted ten times or more. V is TRBV18 and J is TRBJ2-5; D possibly corresponds to TRBD1 (6 bases). There are 14 residues in the CDR3. Trimming left V 6 bases short and J 7 bases short, with 18 bases between. CDR1 and CDR2 (germline): KGHSH, LQKENI. The CDR3 loop reads CASSSRTVEGTQYF. CDR3 bases: TGTGCCAGCTCCTCTAGGACAGTCGAAGGGACCCAGTACTTC.

This clonotype was seen many times. The chain combines TRBV27 with TRBJ2-1; D not certain. This CDR3 comprises 14 residues. The V and J ends lost 6 bases and 6 bases respectively, with 15 bases between them. The germline CDR1 and CDR2 sequences are MNHEY and SMNVEV (reference sequence). The CDR3 protein is CASSLSASGNEQFF. The CDR3 DNA follows: TGTGCCAGCAGCCTTTCGGCTTCTGGCAATGAGCAGTTCTTC.

This clonotype occurred a few times. The V call is TRBV7-3, the J call TRBJ2-5; unclear D gene. The germline V gene has CDR1 SGHTA and CDR2 FQGTGA. Deletions cut 1 base from V and 5 bases from J, with 8 bases between. The CDR3 has 13 residues. This CDR3 is CASSLSYGETQYF. The DNA for the CDR3 is TGTGCCAGCAGCTTAAGTTACGGGGAGACCCAGTACTTC.

J is TRBJ2-4 and V is TRBV3-1; D uncertain. The CDR3 is made up of 13 amino acids. Per germline, CDR1 LGHDT and CDR2 YNNKEL (reference sequence). V was pared by 0 bases and J by 7 bases, with 7 bases between. The CDR3 bases are TGTGCCAGCAGCCAAGACCGATTCAACATTCAGTACTTC. Protein sequence: CASSQDRFNIQYF.

This clonotype has a handful of counts. The rearrangement joins TRBV15 to TRBJ1-1; D is perhaps TRBD1 (5 bases). The CDR3 spans 13 residues. Between the trimmed V and J ends, which lost 0 bases and 13 bases, there was a span of 15 bases. Per germline, CDR1 LNHNV and CDR2 YYDKDF (reference sequence). The CDR3 protein is CATSREGAEVVFF. DNA of the CDR3: TGTGCCACCAGCAGAGAAGGGGCCGAAGTTGTTTTCTTT.

This clonotype was seen at least ten times. This chain joins TRBV6-1 and TRBJ2-1; 9 nucleotides line up with TRBD2. CDR1 is MNHNS and CDR2 is SASEGT in the germline V gene. CDR3 length equals 16 residues. After removal of 4 bases from V and 7 bases from J, the junction contained 11 bases not matched to a gene. CDR3 sequence (DNA): TGTGCCAGCAGTGCCTATAGCGGGGGAGTTTTGAATGAGCAGTTCTTC. Amino acids: CASSAYSGGVLNEQFF.

Many counts were recorded for this clonotype. The J gene is TRBJ2-2, the V gene TRBV3-1; D call uncertain. The V end was cut by 1 base, the J end by 4 bases, with 4 bases between. Germline values: CDR1 LGHDT, CDR2 YNNKEL (reference sequence). The CDR3 runs 13 residues. In DNA, the CDR3 is TGTGCCAGCAGCCAAGTTGGCACCGGGGAGCTGTTTTTT. Its translation is CASSQVGTGELFF.

In this sample, this clonotype turned up many times. The rearrangement uses TRBV7-9 and TRBJ2-3; D not certain. There are 12 residues in the CDR3. Germline assignment: CDR1 SEHNR and CDR2 FQNEAQ (reference sequence). This chain's CDR3 is CAPELHTDTQYF. CDR3 DNA sequence: TGTGCTCCCGAACTACACACAGATACGCAGTATTTT.

Many counts were recorded for this clonotype. This chain uses TRBV9 with TRBJ2-3; 8 nucleotides agree with TRBD2. V was clipped by 0 bases and J by 4 bases; unmatched bases: 7. In germline, CDR1 is SGDLS, CDR2 YYNGEE. The CDR3 has 16 residues. In DNA, the CDR3 is TGTGCCAGCAGCGTAGGCGGGGGGCAGAACGCAGATACGCAGTATTTT. This sequence encodes CASSVGGGQNADTQYF. The full variable domain, in which reference TRBV9 and TRBJ2-3 provide the parts outside the CDR3, is DSGVTQTPKHLITATGQRVTLRCSPRSGDLSVYWYQQSLDQGLQFLIQYYNGEERAKGNILERFSAQQFPDLHSELNLSSLELGDSALYFCASSVGGGQNADTQYFGPGTRLTVL.

This clonotype has ten or more counts. This chain uses TRBV6-5 with TRBJ1-2; D gene uncertain. This CDR3 has 13 amino acids. Germline V gene lookup returns CDR1 MNHEY and CDR2 SVGAGI. The ends were cut back, 6 bases at V and 4 bases at J, with 12 bases in the middle. The DNA for the CDR3 is TGTGCCAGCAGGGAGGGAACCTTCTATGGCTACACCTTC. It translates to CASREGTFYGYTF.